This TCR beta chain is from a study of identical twins. MiXCR, applied by TCRdb to the 5' RACE reads, yields one record per CDR3 protein. The data hold approximately 500,000 distinct CDR3 sequences, with over 12% observed a single time. This clonotype turned up a few times. The antigen remains unidentified. Study results and caveats: Clonotypes of the beta chain that were abundant in cord blood carried fewer insertions (memory repertoires showed none). Out-of-frame TCR alpha sharing observed in monozygotic twins exceeded model estimates.

This sample also belongs to another study, concerning yellow fever vaccine responses in identical twins.

The sequence derives from a woman between 18 and 30 years old in good health. Sequencing was carried out using CD4+ T cells sorted from blood.

The CDR3 spells CASSFGRGPTDTQYF. The CDR3 bases are TGCGCCAGCAGCTTCGGACGGGGGCCCACAGATACGCAGTATTTT. V and J are TRBV5-1 and TRBJ2-3; D possibly uses TRBD1 or TRBD2 (6 bases each). The germline CDR1 and CDR2 sequences are SGHRS and YFSETQ. V gave up 2 bases and J gave up 2 bases, with 12 bases separating them. This CDR3 contains 15 residues.